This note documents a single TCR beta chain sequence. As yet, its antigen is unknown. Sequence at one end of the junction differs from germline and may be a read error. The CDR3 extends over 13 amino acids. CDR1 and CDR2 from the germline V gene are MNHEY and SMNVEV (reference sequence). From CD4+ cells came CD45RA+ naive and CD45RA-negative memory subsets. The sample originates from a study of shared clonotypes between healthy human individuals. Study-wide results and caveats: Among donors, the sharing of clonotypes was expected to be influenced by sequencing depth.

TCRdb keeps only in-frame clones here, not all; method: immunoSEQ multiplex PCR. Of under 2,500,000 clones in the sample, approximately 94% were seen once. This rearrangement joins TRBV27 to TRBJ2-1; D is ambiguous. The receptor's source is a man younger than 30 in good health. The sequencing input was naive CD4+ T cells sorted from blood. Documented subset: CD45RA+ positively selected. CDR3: CASTSVGYSEQFF. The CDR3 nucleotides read TGTGCCAGCACCTCGGTGGGGTACAGTGAGCAGTTCTTC.